These 21 T cell receptor beta chains were all obtained from the same sample, sequenced in a study of blood T cell repertoires in COVID-19. Assay used: immunoSEQ multiplex PCR; TCRdb lists only in-frame clones, some missing. The data hold about 180,000 clones, with 65% to 90% observed a single time. What was sequenced was peripheral blood. Receptor source: a human donor in a cohort sampled during active COVID-19.

This chain uses TRBV6-2 or TRBV6-3 with TRBJ2-7, with 11 bases matching TRBD2. Unmatched junction bases numbered 11, after V lost 4 bases and J lost 0 bases. The CDR3 is 18 residues long. Germline values: CDR1 MNHEY, CDR2 SVGEGT. This CDR3 is CASSSSPSGGPSSYEQYF. The CDR3 DNA follows: TGTGCCAGCAGTTCCTCCCCTAGCGGGGGGCCTAGCTCCTACGAGCAGTACTTC.

This clone appeared once. V usage is TRBV10-2 and J usage is TRBJ1-2; 9 nucleotides match TRBD1. The germline CDR1 and CDR2 sequences are WSHSY and SAAADI. Germline trimming cut 0 bases from V and 11 bases from J; bases unmatched to any gene: 7. This CDR3 is built from 14 residues. The CDR3: CASSESLQGARYTF. CDR3 coding DNA: TGCGCCAGCAGTGAGTCCTTACAGGGGGCGCGATACACCTTC.

This rearrangement joins TRBV7-3 to TRBJ2-1; unclear D gene. The CDR3 runs 14 residues. V was clipped by 2 bases and J by 7 bases, with 12 bases between them. Germline assignment: CDR1 SGHTA and CDR2 FQGTGA. For the CDR3, the DNA is TGTGCCAGCAGCTTAGTAGCCCCCGAGAATGAGCAGTTCTTC. This translates into CASSLVAPENEQFF.

The rearrangement uses TRBV11-2 and TRBJ1-4; maybe TRBD1 (6 bases). V lost 1 base to trimming and J lost 8 bases, with 11 bases between them. Looked up from germline, CDR1 is SGHAT and CDR2 is FQNNGV. The CDR3 loop spans 14 amino acids. The DNA for the CDR3 is TGTGCCAGCAGCTTAGGGGGGCGAATGGAAAAACTGTTTTTT. Translated: CASSLGGRMEKLFF.

The chain recombines TRBV6-2 or TRBV6-3 with TRBJ2-1; D gene ambiguous. Germline V lookup: CDR1 MNHEY, CDR2 SVGEGT. There are 11 residues in the CDR3. The V and J ends lost 4 bases and 5 bases respectively, with 3 bases between them. CDR3 DNA: TGTGCCAGCAGTTTCGACAATGAGCAGTTCTTC. It encodes CASSFDNEQFF.

The CDR3 bases are TGTGCCAGCAGCCCTAGCGGGGGATACAATGAGCAGTTCTTC. Translating gives CASSPSGGYNEQFF. V gene TRBV6-6 combines with J gene TRBJ2-1; 10 positions agree with TRBD2. Germline CDR1 MNHNY, CDR2 SVGAGI (reference sequence). The CDR3 is made up of 14 amino acids. V was clipped by 6 bases and J by 4 bases; unmatched bases: 3.

Regarding this clone: At one end, the junction sequence differs from germline, possibly due to a read error. The chain is built from TRBV7-7 and TRBJ1-6, with 11 nucleotides matching TRBD1. CDR1 is SSHAT, CDR2 FNYEAQ, per germline (reference sequence). The length of the CDR3 is 15 residues. In nucleotides, the CDR3 is TGTGCTAGCAGCCCAGGGACAGGGGGTAATTCACCCCTCCACTTT. Amino acids: CASSPGTGGNSPLHF.

The chain employs TRBV11-2 and TRBJ2-7; tentatively, D is TRBD1 (6 bases). The CDR3 consists of 13 residues. The V gene lost 2 bases and the J gene lost 2 bases, with 7 bases spanning the gap. Germline CDR1 SGHAT, CDR2 FQNNGV. The CDR3 DNA sequence: TGTGCCAGCAGCTTAACAGGGACCTACGAGCAGTACTTC. Its protein product is CASSLTGTYEQYF.

The chain uses TRBV9 and TRBJ1-1; 7 bases agree with TRBD1. Germline CDR1 is SGDLS and CDR2 is YYNGEE. The CDR3 has 14 amino acids. Trimming removed 2 bases from V and 5 bases from J; junction bases left unmatched: 6. CDR3 DNA sequence: TGTGCCAGCAGCGTCAGGGGGATTCAGACTGAAGCTTTCTTT. Translating it yields CASSVRGIQTEAFF.

The chain links TRBV6-5 to TRBJ2-2; 7 nucleotides agree with TRBD1. With 6 bases clipped from V and 4 bases from J, the junction kept 5 bases outside the gene matches. From germline, CDR1 is MNHEY and CDR2 SVGAGI. This CDR3 is built from 14 residues. CDR3 in DNA: TGTGCCAGCAGCGCCGACAGGGCCACCGGGGAGCTGTTTTTT. It specifies CASSADRATGELFF.

The chain is built from TRBV21-1 and TRBJ2-3; no DNA check was done on the table's D call, TRBD2. TRBV21-1 is tagged as a pseudogene. This CDR3 has 16 residues. This chain's CDR3 is CASSKGKRSSPDTQYF. In DNA, the CDR3 is TGTGCCAGCAGCAAAGGGAAGCGCTCCTCCCCAGATACGCAGTATTTT.

The chain employs TRBV4-3 and TRBJ1-2, with unresolved D. The CDR3 has 13 residues. Germline V gene lookup returns CDR1 LGHNA and CDR2 YSLEER. With 6 bases removed from V and 1 base from J, the gap between germline ends came to 9 bases. For the CDR3, the DNA is TGCGCCAGCAGTTTCGGGGATAACTATGGCTACACCTTC. Translating it yields CASSFGDNYGYTF.

This clone has a single count. The rearrangement uses TRBV7-8 and TRBJ2-5; TRBD2 might be the D (6 bases). The V end lost 5 bases, the J end lost 2 bases, and 15 bases lay between the germline ends. The CDR3 covers 15 residues. The germline gives CDR1 SGHVS, CDR2 FQNEAQ. The CDR3 reads CASSPGTFLQETQYF. CDR3 DNA: TGTGCCAGCAGCCCAGGGACTTTTCTTCAAGAGACCCAGTACTTC.

The chain is built from TRBV7-2 and TRBJ1-2; weak D call: TRBD1 (5 bases). V dropped 4 bases and J dropped 4 bases, with 10 bases sitting between them. The CDR3 is 13 residues long. The germline gives CDR1 SGHTA, CDR2 FQGNSA. The CDR3 coding sequence is TGTGCCAGCAGCTACCTTGACAGCTATGGCTACACCTTC. This translates into CASSYLDSYGYTF.

The chain has TRBV5-1 and TRBJ2-2; D call uncertain. The CDR3 length is 13 residues. Trimming pared 3 bases from V and 7 bases from J, leaving 10 bases between. Looked up from germline, CDR1 is SGHRS and CDR2 is YFSETQ. The CDR3 nucleotides are TGCGCCAGCAGCTCCCCCCCAATCGGGGAGCTGTTTTTT. This codes for CASSSPPIGELFF. Full variable domain (remainder filled in from reference TRBV5-1 and TRBJ2-2): KAGVTQTPRYLIKTRGQQVTLSCSPISGHRSVSWYQQTPGQGLQFLFEYFSETQRNKGNFPGRFSGRQFSNSRSEMNVSTLELGDSALYLCASSSPPIGELFFGEGSRLTVL.

The V and J genes are TRBV10-1 and TRBJ2-2; possible D gene TRBD1, 5 bases. The CDR3 is 13 residues long. Trimming took off 3 bases at V and 5 bases at J, with 7 bases between the two ends. CDR1 WNHNN and CDR2 SYGVQD come from the germline V gene (reference sequence). CDR3 sequence: CASSDRETGELFF. The CDR3 nucleotides read TGCGCCAGCAGTGACAGGGAAACCGGGGAGCTGTTTTTT.

V is TRBV7-3 and J is TRBJ1-2; D is perhaps TRBD1 (6 bases). This CDR3 is built from 12 residues. V lost 4 bases and J lost 8, with 11 bases in between. Germline CDR1 SGHTA, CDR2 FQGTGA. CDR3 in amino acids: CASSSDQGGYTF. The CDR3, as DNA: TGTGCCAGCAGCTCGGACCAGGGGGGCTACACCTTC.

The J gene is TRBJ2-5, the V gene TRBV28; 10 positions agree with TRBD1. CDR1 MDHEN and CDR2 SYDVKM come from the germline V gene. V was pared by 6 bases and J by 4 bases, with 11 bases of the junction left unmatched. There are 16 residues in the CDR3. The CDR3 loop reads CASSLPTGGRGETQYF. As DNA, the CDR3 is TGTGCCAGCAGCCTCCCGACAGGGGGCAGAGGAGAGACCCAGTACTTC.

V is TRBV4-1 and J is TRBJ2-7; D might be TRBD2 (6 bases). This CDR3 is built from 15 residues. The germline V and J ends were trimmed by 0 bases and 3 bases, with 12 bases remaining between them. Germline V CDR1 and CDR2: MGHRA, YSYEKL. CDR3 region: CASSQDRSGDYEQYF. The CDR3 DNA is TGCGCCAGCAGCCAAGATCGTAGCGGAGACTACGAGCAGTACTTC.

The chain couples TRBV10-3 to TRBJ2-7; 9 bases map to TRBD1. The CDR3 sequence is 14 residues long. V was pared by 6 bases and J by 5 bases, with 8 bases of the junction left unmatched. The germline CDR1 and CDR2 sequences are ENHRY and SYGVKD. The CDR3 DNA follows: TGTGCCATCAGGCTGGGACAGGGAGTAGACGAGCAGTACTTC. Protein: CAIRLGQGVDEQYF.

This sequence joins TRBV6-2 or TRBV6-3 and TRBJ1-5; D remains unclear. V was cut by 2 bases and J by 0 bases, with 11 bases left in between. The CDR3 has 16 residues. Per germline, CDR1 MNHEY and CDR2 SVGEGT. The CDR3 DNA is TGTGCCAGCAGTTACACGACACCGTATAGCAATCAGCCCCAGCATTTT. It translates to CASSYTTPYSNQPQHF.